The subject of this entry is one T cell receptor beta chain. The V end lost 0 bases, the J end lost 5 bases, and 14 bases lay between the germline ends. Germline assignment: CDR1 SGHAT and CDR2 FQNNGV. The CDR3 is made up of 16 amino acids. This sample is drawn from a study of T-cell reconstitution after alpha-beta-depleted transplantation in children. The authors prepared the TCRbeta library with unique molecular identifiers. TCRdb re-called the PCR reads with MiXCR, one entry per CDR3 protein. The sample includes hundreds of thousands of distinct CDR3 sequences, 10% to 15% of them seen just once. This chain links TRBV11-2 with TRBJ2-1; D might be TRBD2 (6 bases). This receptor was identified in a girl aged 2-10 years with congenital amegakaryocytic thrombocytopenia, due to receive a stem cell transplant. This sample comprised PBMCs, obtained before TCRalphabeta/CD19-depleted stem cell transplant. CDR3: CASSLDPRGINNEQFF. The CDR3 coding sequence is TGTGCCAGCAGCTTAGATCCCCGCGGGATTAACAATGAGCAGTTCTTC.